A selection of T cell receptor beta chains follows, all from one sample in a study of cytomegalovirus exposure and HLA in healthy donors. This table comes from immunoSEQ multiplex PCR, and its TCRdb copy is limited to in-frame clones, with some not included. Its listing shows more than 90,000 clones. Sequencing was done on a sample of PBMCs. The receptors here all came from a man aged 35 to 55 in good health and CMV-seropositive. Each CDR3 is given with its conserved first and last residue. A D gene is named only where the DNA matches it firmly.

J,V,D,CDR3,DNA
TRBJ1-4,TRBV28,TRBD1,CASSEPGQWGEKLFF,TGTGCCAGCAGTGAACCGGGACAGTGGGGAGAAAAACTGTTTTTT
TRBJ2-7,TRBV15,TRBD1,CATSTGTGGYEQYF,TGTGCCACCAGCACCGGGACAGGGGGCTACGAGCAGTACTTC
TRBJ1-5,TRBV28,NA,CASSLRGLEPQHF,TGTGCCAGCAGTTTACGGGGGTTGGAGCCCCAGCATTTT
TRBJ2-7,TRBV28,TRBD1,CASSLDRVEQYF,TGTGCCAGCAGTCTGGACAGGGTCGAGCAGTACTTC
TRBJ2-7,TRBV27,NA,CASSLPPSGSGEQYF,TGTGCCAGCAGTTTACCCCCGAGTGGTAGCGGCGAGCAGTACTTC
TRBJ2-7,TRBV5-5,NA,CASSLGRSPTSLEQYF,TGTGCCAGCAGCTTGGGGAGAAGTCCGACCTCCCTCGAGCAGTACTTC
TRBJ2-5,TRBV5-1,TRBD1,CASSPGTGQETQYF,TGCGCCAGCAGCCCGGGGACAGGCCAAGAGACCCAGTACTTC
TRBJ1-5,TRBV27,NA,CASSRNHRAGNQPQHF,TGTGCCAGCAGCAGAAACCACAGGGCAGGCAATCAGCCCCAGCATTTT
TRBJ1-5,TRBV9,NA,CASSVGCLQKRGNQPQHF,TGTGCCAGCAGCGTAGGATGTCTACAGAAGAGGGGGAATCAGCCCCAGCATTTT
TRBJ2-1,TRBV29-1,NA,CSVVRGSSSYNEQFF,TGCAGCGTTGTAAGGGGGTCGAGCTCCTACAATGAGCAGTTCTTC
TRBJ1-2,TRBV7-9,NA,CASSLDGANYGYTF,TGTGCCAGCAGCTTAGACGGGGCTAACTATGGCTACACCTTC
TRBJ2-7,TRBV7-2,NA,CASSRGRPGQMYEQYF,TGTGCCAGCAGCCGGGGGAGACCGGGACAGATGTACGAGCAGTACTTC
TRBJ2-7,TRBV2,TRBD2,CASRGGVSYEQYF,TGTGCCAGCCGCGGGGGGGTCTCCTACGAGCAGTACTTC
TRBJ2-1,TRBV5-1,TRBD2,CASSSAGGFVGEQFF,TGCGCCAGCAGCTCGGCGGGAGGCTTTGTGGGTGAGCAGTTCTTC
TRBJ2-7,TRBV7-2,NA,CASSPEASDEQYF,TGTGCCAGCAGCCCAGAGGCTAGCGATGAGCAGTACTTC
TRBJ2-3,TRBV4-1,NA,CASSQAAGGTPSTDTQYF,TGCGCCAGCAGCCAAGCCGCGGGCGGGACCCCTAGCACAGATACGCAGTATTTT
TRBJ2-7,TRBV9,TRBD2,CASSVDSGAYEQYF,TGTGCCAGCAGCGTAGACAGCGGGGCCTACGAGCAGTACTTC
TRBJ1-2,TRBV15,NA,CATRYGDGYTF,TGTGCCACCAGATACGGGGATGGCTACACCTTC
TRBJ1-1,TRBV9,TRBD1,CASSATGTETEAFF,TGTGCCAGCAGCGCTACCGGGACAGAGACTGAAGCTTTCTTT
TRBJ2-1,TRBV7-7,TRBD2,CASSSTSGREVEQFF,TGTGCTAGCAGCTCGACTAGCGGGAGGGAAGTTGAGCAGTTCTTC
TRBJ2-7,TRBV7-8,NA,CASSLGRGSYEQYF,TGTGCCAGCAGCTTAGGGAGGGGCTCCTACGAGCAGTACTTC
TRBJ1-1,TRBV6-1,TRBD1,CASRGQPNTEAFF,TGTGCCAGCAGGGGACAGCCGAACACTGAAGCTTTCTTT
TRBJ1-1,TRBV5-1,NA,CASSALGERTEAFF,TGCGCCAGCAGCGCCCTCGGGGAGCGGACTGAAGCTTTCTTT
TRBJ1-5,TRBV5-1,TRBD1,CASSPGQQGNQPQHF,TGCGCCAGCAGTCCGGGACAGCAGGGGAATCAGCCCCAGCATTTT
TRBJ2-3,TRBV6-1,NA,CASNRNGGSTDTQYF,TGTGCCAGCAACCGTAATGGCGGAAGCACAGATACGCAGTATTTT
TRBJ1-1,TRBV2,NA,CASSDVGGTEAFF,TGTGCCAGCAGTGATGTGGGGGGGACTGAAGCTTTCTTT
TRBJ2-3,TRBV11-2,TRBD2,CASSLSPGGEADTQYF,TGTGCCAGCAGCTTATCCCCGGGAGGTGAGGCAGATACGCAGTATTTT
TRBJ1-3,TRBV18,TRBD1,CASSPTTGALGNTIYF,TGTGCCAGCTCACCAACGACAGGGGCTCTCGGGAACACCATATATTTT
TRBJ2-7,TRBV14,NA,CASSHRATGIYEQYF,TGTGCCAGCAGCCATAGGGCTACGGGAATCTACGAGCAGTACTTC
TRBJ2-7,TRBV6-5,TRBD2,CASSFGLAGYEQYF,TGTGCCAGCAGTTTCGGACTAGCTGGGTACGAGCAGTACTTC
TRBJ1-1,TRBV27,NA,CASSHRGNTEAFF,TGTGCCAGCTCGCATCGGGGGAACACTGAAGCTTTCTTT
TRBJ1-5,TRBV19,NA,CASSKEIGISNQPQHF,TGTGCCAGTAGTAAAGAAATCGGGATTAGCAATCAGCCCCAGCATTTT
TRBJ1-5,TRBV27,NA,CASTTCYGQCF,TGTGCCAGCACAACGTGCTACGGACAGTGCTTT
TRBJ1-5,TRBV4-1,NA,CASSQVEARNNQPQHF,TGCGCCAGCAGCCAAGTTGAGGCACGTAACAATCAGCCCCAGCATTTT
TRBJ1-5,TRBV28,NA,CASTIQGNQPQHF,TGTGCCAGCACCATCCAGGGAAATCAGCCCCAGCATTTT
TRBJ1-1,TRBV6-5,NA,CASRMGPQAFF,TGTGCCAGCCGGATGGGGCCACAAGCTTTCTTT
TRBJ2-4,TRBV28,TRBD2,CASTPGGADKNIQYF,TGTGCCAGCACTCCGGGGGGGGCGGACAAAAACATTCAGTACTTC
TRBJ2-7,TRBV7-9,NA,CASSLDTYEQYF,TGTGCCAGCAGCTTAGATACCTACGAGCAGTACTTC
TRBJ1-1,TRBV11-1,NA,CASSSRKPRGGTEAFF,TGTGCCAGCAGCTCCAGAAAACCCAGAGGGGGTACTGAAGCTTTCTTT
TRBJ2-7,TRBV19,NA,CASSIGRQSQYEQYF,TGTGCCAGTAGTATAGGCCGTCAATCCCAGTACGAGCAGTACTTC
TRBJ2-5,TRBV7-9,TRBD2,CASSLTGLAGQETQYF,TGTGCCAGCAGCTTAACAGGTCTAGCGGGACAAGAGACCCAGTACTTC
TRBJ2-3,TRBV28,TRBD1,CASSLFQRPGTGTDTQYF,TGTGCCAGCAGTTTATTCCAGCGTCCCGGGACAGGGACAGATACGCAGTATTTT
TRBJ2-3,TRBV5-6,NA,CASSPSYRTDTQYF,TGTGCCAGCAGCCCCTCATACAGAACAGATACGCAGTATTTT
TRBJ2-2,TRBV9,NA,CASSDPYTGELFF,TGTGCCAGCAGCGATCCTTACACCGGGGAGCTGTTTTTT